The rows below give T cell receptor beta chains drawn from one sample of a study of cytomegalovirus exposure and HLA in healthy donors. The method was immunoSEQ multiplex PCR; TCRdb's version includes in-frame clones alone and lacks a portion of them. The table has roughly 77,000 clones, around a tenth seen once. The sample comprised PBMCs. Receptors were obtained from a man in his 60s in good health and CMV-seropositive. Both conserved end residues are part of each CDR3. A D gene is named only where the DNA matches it firmly. Some rows mark clone size as missing; the rest say once, few, many or name a class of expanded clone.

abundance	v_gene	j_gene	d_gene	CDR3aa	CDR3nt
.	TRBV27	TRBJ2-6	.	CASSLSARGGYGANVLTF	TGTGCCAGCAGTTTATCAGCCAGGGGAGGGTATGGGGCCAACGTCCTGACTTTC
.	TRBV4-1	TRBJ1-1	.	CASSQEEGRNTEAFF	TGCGCCAGTAGCCAAGAAGAGGGCCGGAACACTGAAGCTTTCTTT
few	TRBV5-5	TRBJ2-3	TRBD2	CASSLGLAGKDTQYF	TGTGCCAGCAGCTTGGGACTAGCGGGGAAGGATACGCAGTATTTT
.	TRBV9	TRBJ2-2	TRBD1	CASSATGGITGELFF	TGTGCCAGCAGCGCGACAGGGGGCATAACCGGGGAGCTGTTTTTT
.	TRBV7-9	TRBJ1-6	.	CASAGKLGQHNSPLHF	TGTGCCAGCGCCGGAAAGCTAGGACAGCATAATTCACCCCTCCACTTT
few	TRBV7-2	TRBJ2-5	.	CASSLAQGTGETQYF	TGTGCCAGCAGCTTAGCTCAGGGGACGGGGGAGACCCAGTACTTC
.	TRBV5-8	TRBJ2-2	.	CASSFVIVQGWTGELFF	TGTGCCAGCAGCTTCGTCATCGTACAGGGATGGACCGGGGAGCTGTTTTTT
.	TRBV30	TRBJ1-5	.	CAWSRQSNQPQHF	TGTGCCTGGAGTAGACAGAGCAATCAGCCCCAGCATTTT
.	TRBV19	TRBJ2-5	.	CASSIGGEPETQYF	TGTGCCAGTAGTATAGGCGGAGAGCCAGAGACCCAGTACTTC
few	TRBV28	TRBJ2-7	.	CASSFRGSSYEQYF	TGTGCCAGCAGTTTTAGGGGTAGCTCCTACGAGCAGTACTTC
once	TRBV27	TRBJ2-3	.	CASSPSGTDTQYF	TGTGCCAGCAGTCCCTCTGGCACAGATACGCAGTATTTT
few	TRBV19	TRBJ1-1	TRBD1	CASSGRRDRGANTEAFF	TGTGCCAGTAGTGGACGCCGGGACAGGGGTGCCAACACTGAAGCTTTCTTT
few	TRBV18	TRBJ2-4	.	CASSPLARDTKNIQYF	TGTGCCAGCTCACCATTGGCCAGGGATACCAAAAACATTCAGTACTTC
.	TRBV5-1	TRBJ2-5	TRBD2	CASSKTSGGQAETQYF	TGCGCCAGCAGCAAGACTAGCGGGGGCCAGGCAGAGACCCAGTACTTC
few	TRBV5-4	TRBJ2-3	TRBD2	CASSLPGLAEDTQYF	TGTGCCAGCAGCTTACCGGGACTAGCGGAAGATACGCAGTATTTT
.	TRBV28	TRBJ1-1	TRBD1	CASSVITGTANTEAFF	TGTGCCAGCAGTGTAATTACCGGGACAGCGAACACTGAAGCTTTCTTT
.	TRBV6-5	TRBJ2-7	TRBD1	CASRLSPGQPYEQYF	TGTGCCAGCAGACTCTCCCCGGGACAGCCCTACGAGCAGTACTTC
few	TRBV2	TRBJ1-5	TRBD1	CASTRQGLSDQPQHF	TGTGCCAGCACTCGACAGGGACTCTCTGATCAGCCCCAGCATTTT
.	TRBV5-1	TRBJ2-3	.	CASSRGASVSTDTQYF	TGCGCCAGCAGCCGTGGTGCTAGCGTCTCCACAGATACGCAGTATTTT
.	TRBV28	TRBJ1-6	TRBD1	CASSPGQGNNSPLHF	TGTGCCAGCAGCCCGGGACAGGGGAACAATTCACCCCTCCACTTT
few	TRBV6-1	TRBJ1-1	TRBD1	CASSGTGYRLVMNTEAFF	TGTGCCAGCAGTGGGACAGGGTATCGTCTTGTCATGAACACTGAAGCTTTCTTT
few	TRBV19	TRBJ2-3	TRBD2	CASSDRGGYTDTQYF	TGTGCCAGTAGCGATCGGGGGGGCTATACAGATACGCAGTATTTT
.	TRBV4-1	TRBJ2-2	.	CASSQVPETGELFF	TGCGCCAGCAGCCAAGTGCCCGAGACCGGGGAGCTGTTTTTT
few	TRBV6-4	TRBJ2-4	TRBD1	CASSDTRTGGNIQYF	TGTGCCAGCAGTGACACCCGGACAGGGGGGAACATTCAGTACTTC
.	TRBV4-1	TRBJ2-7	.	CASSPGTGNEQYF	TGCGCCAGCAGCCCCGGAACAGGGAACGAGCAGTACTTC
few	TRBV15	TRBJ1-1	.	CATRNTRRGYSEAFF	TGTGCCACCAGGAATACCCGACGGGGTTACTCTGAAGCTTTCTTT
.	TRBV15	TRBJ2-5	.	CATSRSAATETQYF	TGTGCCACCAGCAGGTCGGCGGCCACTGAGACCCAGTACTTC
few	TRBV5-4	TRBJ1-6	.	CASSLDRDTLRSPLHF	TGTGCCAGCAGCTTGGATCGGGACACCCTGAGGTCACCCCTCCACTTT
.	TRBV6-1	TRBJ2-3	.	CASSESPFGSFGTQYF	TGTGCCAGCAGTGAAAGCCCGTTCGGTTCGTTTGGTACGCAGTATTTT
.	TRBV2	TRBJ2-5	.	CASSSRGFTAETQYF	TGTGCCAGCAGTTCCAGGGGTTTTACGGCAGAGACCCAGTACTTC
.	TRBV5-6	TRBJ2-1	TRBD2	CASSTSGGDEQFF	TGTGCCAGCAGCACCAGCGGGGGTGATGAGCAGTTCTTC
few	TRBV15	TRBJ2-1	TRBD2	CATSRTSGSSINEQFF	TGTGCCACCAGCAGGACTAGCGGGAGTTCCATCAATGAGCAGTTCTTC
few	TRBV4-1	TRBJ1-1	.	CASSFGPGDKTEAFF	TGCGCCAGCAGCTTTGGCCCAGGTGACAAGACTGAAGCTTTCTTT
.	TRBV11-2	TRBJ2-1	TRBD2	CASSLVFLAGGYNEQFF	TGTGCCAGCAGCTTAGTTTTCCTAGCGGGGGGTTACAATGAGCAGTTCTTC
few	TRBV29-1	TRBJ2-5	TRBD1	CSGTGGVRETQYF	TGCAGCGGCACAGGGGGTGTTCGGGAGACCCAGTACTTC
few	TRBV7-3	TRBJ2-6	.	CASSPGPRAGANVLTF	TGTGCCAGCAGCCCAGGGCCCCGGGCTGGGGCCAACGTCCTGACTTTC
.	TRBV4-1	TRBJ1-1	TRBD1	CASSRPRGQGNMNTEAFF	TGCGCCAGCAGCCGTCCTAGGGGGCAGGGAAACATGAACACTGAAGCTTTCTTT
few	TRBV30	TRBJ1-2	.	CAWSALRGEIGYTF	TGTGCCTGGAGTGCCCTACGGGGGGAGATTGGCTACACCTTC
few	TRBV5-4	TRBJ1-2	.	CASSLAGRTNYGYTF	TGTGCCAGCAGCTTGGCAGGCAGGACTAACTATGGCTACACCTTC
.	TRBV6-5	TRBJ2-2	.	CASRRTGTGELFF	TGTGCCAGCAGACGGACGGGGACCGGGGAGCTGTTTTTT
few	TRBV29-1	TRBJ2-3	.	CSLTDTASNTQYF	TGCAGCCTTACAGATACGGCTTCGAATACGCAGTATTTT
.	TRBV5-1	TRBJ2-6	TRBD2	CASSLRTSGGSGANVLTF	TGCGCCAGCAGCTTGAGGACTAGCGGGGGTTCTGGGGCCAACGTCCTGACTTTC
few	TRBV18	TRBJ1-1	.	CASSPSGRGSDTEAFF	TGTGCCAGCTCACCTTCGGGTAGGGGGTCGGACACTGAAGCTTTCTTT
.	TRBV19	TRBJ1-1	TRBD1	CASRGQGLNTEAFF	TGTGCCAGTAGAGGACAGGGACTGAACACTGAAGCTTTCTTT
few	TRBV2	TRBJ1-1	.	CASSETVAVTVNTEAFF	TGTGCCAGCAGTGAAACGGTTGCTGTCACCGTGAACACTGAAGCTTTCTTT